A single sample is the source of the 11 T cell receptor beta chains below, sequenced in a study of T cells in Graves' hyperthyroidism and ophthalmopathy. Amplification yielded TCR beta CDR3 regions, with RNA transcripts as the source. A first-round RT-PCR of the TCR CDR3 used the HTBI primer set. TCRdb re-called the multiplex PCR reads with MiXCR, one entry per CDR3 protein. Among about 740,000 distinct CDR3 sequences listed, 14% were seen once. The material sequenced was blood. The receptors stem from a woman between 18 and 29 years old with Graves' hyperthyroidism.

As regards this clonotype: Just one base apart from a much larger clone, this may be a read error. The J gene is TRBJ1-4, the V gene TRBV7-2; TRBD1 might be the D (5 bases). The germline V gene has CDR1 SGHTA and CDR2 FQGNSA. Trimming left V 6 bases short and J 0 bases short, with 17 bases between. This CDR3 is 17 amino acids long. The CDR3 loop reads CASRLHAGPATNEKLFF. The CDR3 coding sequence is TGTGCCAGCAGGCTCCACGCGGGGCCCGCAACTAATGAAAAACTGTTTTTT.

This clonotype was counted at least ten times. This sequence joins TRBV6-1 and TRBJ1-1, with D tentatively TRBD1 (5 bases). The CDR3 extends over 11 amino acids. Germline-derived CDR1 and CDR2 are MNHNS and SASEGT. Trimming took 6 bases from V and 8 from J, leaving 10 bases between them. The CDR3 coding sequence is TGTGCCAGCAGCTGGGGGAGCGAAGCTTTCTTT. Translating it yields CASSWGSEAFF.

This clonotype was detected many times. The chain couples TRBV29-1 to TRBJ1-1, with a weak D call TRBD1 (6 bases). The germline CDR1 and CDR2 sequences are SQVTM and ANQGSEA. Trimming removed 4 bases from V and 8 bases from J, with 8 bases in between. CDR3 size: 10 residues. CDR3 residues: CSVAGTEAFF. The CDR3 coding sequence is TGCAGCGTTGCGGGGACAGAAGCTTTCTTT. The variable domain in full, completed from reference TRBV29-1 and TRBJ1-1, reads SAVISQKPSRDICQRGTSLTIQCQVDSQVTMMFWYRQQPGQSLTLIATANQGSEATYESGFVIDKFPISRPNLTFSTLTVSNMSPEDSSIYLCSVAGTEAFFGQGTRLTVV.

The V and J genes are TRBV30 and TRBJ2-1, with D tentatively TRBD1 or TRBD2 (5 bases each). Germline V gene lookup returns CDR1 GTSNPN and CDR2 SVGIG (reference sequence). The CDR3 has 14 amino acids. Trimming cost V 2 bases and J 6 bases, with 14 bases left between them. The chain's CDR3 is CAWSTGAGGNEQFF. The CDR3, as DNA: TGTGCCTGGAGTACAGGAGCTGGGGGCAATGAGCAGTTCTTC.

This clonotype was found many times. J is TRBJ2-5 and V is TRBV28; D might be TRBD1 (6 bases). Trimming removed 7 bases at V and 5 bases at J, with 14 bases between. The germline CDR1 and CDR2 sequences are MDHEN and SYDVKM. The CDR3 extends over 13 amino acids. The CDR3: CASIRWGLETQYF. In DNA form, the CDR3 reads TGTGCCAGCATACGTTGGGGGCTGGAGACCCAGTACTTC.

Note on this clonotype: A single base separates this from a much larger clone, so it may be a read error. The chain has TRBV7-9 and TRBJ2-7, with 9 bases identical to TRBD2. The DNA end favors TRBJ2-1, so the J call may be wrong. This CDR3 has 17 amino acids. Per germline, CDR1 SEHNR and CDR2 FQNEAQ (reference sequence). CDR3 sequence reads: CASSLGEREVASYEQFF. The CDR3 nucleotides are TGTGCCAGCAGCTTAGGAGAGCGGGAGGTGGCCTCCTACGAGCAGTTCTTC.

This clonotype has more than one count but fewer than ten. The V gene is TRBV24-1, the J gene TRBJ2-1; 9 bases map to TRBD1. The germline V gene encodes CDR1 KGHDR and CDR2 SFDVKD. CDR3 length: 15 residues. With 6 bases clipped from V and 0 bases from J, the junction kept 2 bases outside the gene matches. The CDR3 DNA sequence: TGTGCCACCAGTTTGACAGGGGGCTCCTACAATGAGCAGTTCTTC. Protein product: CATSLTGGSYNEQFF.

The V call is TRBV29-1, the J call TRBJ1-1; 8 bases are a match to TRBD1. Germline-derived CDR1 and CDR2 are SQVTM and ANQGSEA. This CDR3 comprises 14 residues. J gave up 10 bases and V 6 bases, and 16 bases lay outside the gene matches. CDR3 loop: CSVAFPAGGSGAFF. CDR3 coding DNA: TGCAGCGTCGCCTTTCCCGCAGGGGGCAGTGGAGCTTTCTTT.

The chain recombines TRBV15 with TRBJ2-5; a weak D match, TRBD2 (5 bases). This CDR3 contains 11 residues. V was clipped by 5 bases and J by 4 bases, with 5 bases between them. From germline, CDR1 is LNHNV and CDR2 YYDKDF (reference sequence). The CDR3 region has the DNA TGTGCCACCAGCGAGGGAGAGACCCAGTACTTC. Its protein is CATSEGETQYF.

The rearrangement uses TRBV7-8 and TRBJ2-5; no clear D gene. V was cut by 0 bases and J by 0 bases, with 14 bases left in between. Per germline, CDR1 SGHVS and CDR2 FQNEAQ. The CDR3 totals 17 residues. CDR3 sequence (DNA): TGTGCCAGCAGCTTAGCGATCGGCTACAAGTACCAAGAGACCCAGTACTTC. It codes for CASSLAIGYKYQETQYF.

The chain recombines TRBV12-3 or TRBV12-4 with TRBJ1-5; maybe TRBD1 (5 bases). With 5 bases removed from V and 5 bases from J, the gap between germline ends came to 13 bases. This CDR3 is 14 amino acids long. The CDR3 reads CASSPRQIDQPQHF. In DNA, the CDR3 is TGTGCCAGCAGTCCCCGACAGATAGATCAGCCCCAGCATTTT.